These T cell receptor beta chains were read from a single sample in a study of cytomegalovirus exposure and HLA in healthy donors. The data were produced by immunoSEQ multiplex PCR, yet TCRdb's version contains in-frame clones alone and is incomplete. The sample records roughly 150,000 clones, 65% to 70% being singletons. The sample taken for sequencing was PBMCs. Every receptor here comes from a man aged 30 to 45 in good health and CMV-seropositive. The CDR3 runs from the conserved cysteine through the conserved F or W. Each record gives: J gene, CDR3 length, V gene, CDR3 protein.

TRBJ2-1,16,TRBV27,CASSGLAGGPNNEQFF
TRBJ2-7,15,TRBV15,CATSRARDSSYEQYF
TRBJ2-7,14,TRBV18,CASSPGLAAYEQYF
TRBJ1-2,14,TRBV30,CAWKEAAGIYGYTF
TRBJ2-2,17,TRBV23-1,CASSQSLLAGGVGELFF
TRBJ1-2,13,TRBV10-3,CAISATGNYGYTF
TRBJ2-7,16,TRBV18,CASSPTFTGFGSEQYF
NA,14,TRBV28,CASTPGGNPYEQYF
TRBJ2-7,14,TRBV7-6,CASSLGQGENEQCF
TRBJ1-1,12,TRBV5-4,CAAEGLDTEAFF
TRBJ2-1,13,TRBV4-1,CASSQGLAGEQFF
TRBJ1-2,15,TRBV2,CASSFFSGGSDGYTF
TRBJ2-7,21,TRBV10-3,CAISGVTGGLAGEATTYEQYF
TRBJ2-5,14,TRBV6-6,CASSPYSYQETQYF
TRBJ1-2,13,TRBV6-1,CASSEDTNYGYTF
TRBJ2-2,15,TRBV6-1,CASSAGTGNTGELFF
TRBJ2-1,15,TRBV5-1,CASTVVGEIYNEQFF
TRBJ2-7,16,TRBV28,CASSPPLGRESYEQYF
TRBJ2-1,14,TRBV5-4,CASSLAGGRREQFF
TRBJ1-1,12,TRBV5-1,CASSLGTDEAFF
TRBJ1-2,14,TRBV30,CAWSVQGAIDGYTF
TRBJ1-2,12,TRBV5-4,CASSLDRGGYTF
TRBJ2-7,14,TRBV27,CASSFLLGHYEQYF
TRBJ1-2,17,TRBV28,CASSLWGQGLFDYGYTF
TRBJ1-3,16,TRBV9,CASSVVGGSSGNTIYF
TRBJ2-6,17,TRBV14,CASSQGPVRSGANVLTF
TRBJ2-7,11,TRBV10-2,CASSGGNEQYF
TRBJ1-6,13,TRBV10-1,CASSESRISPLHF
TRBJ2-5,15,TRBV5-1,CASSLASGVRETQYF
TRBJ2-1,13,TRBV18,CASSPPSLNEQFF
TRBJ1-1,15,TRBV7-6,CASSSRQGGSTEAFF
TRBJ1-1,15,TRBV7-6,CASSLENGVNTGAFF
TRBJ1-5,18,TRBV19,CASSPRTGGRRLDQPQHF
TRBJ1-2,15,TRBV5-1,CASSWTGGGNYGYTF
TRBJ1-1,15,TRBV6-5,CASSYRQGLTTEAFF
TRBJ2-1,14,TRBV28,CASSLTTGLNEQFF
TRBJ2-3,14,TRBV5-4,CASSEPRLADTQYF